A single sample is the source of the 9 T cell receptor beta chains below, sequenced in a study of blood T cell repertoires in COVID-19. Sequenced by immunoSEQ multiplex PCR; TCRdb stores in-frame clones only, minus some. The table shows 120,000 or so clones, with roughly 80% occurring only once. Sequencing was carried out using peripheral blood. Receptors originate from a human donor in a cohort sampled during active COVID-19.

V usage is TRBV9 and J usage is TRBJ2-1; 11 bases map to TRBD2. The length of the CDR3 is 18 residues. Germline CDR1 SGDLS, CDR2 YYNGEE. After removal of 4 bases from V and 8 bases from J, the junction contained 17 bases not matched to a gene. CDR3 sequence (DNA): TGTGCCAGCAGCCCTACCGGGACTAGCGGCGTCGGGTCAGATGAGCAGTTCTTC. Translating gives CASSPTGTSGVGSDEQFF.

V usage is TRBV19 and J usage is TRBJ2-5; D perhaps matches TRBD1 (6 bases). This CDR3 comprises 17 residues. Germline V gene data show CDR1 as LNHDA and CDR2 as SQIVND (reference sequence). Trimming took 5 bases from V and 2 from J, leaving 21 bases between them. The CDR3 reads CASSYWPGHHDQETQYF. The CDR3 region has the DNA TGTGCCAGTAGTTACTGGCCGGGACACCACGATCAAGAGACCCAGTACTTC.

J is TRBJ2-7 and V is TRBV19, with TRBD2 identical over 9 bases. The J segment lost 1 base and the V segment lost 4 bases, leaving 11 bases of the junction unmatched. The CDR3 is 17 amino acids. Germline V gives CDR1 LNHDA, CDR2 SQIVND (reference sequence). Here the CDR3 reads CASSKSAGTSTSYEQYF. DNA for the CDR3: TGTGCCAGTAGTAAGAGCGCCGGGACTAGCACTTCCTACGAGCAGTACTTC.

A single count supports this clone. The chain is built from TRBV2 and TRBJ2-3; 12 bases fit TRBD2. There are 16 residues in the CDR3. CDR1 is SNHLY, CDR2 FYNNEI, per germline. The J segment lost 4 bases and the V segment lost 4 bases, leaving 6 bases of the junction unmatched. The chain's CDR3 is CASSATTSGRPDTQYF. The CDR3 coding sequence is TGTGCCAGCAGTGCCACGACTAGCGGGAGACCAGATACGCAGTATTTT.

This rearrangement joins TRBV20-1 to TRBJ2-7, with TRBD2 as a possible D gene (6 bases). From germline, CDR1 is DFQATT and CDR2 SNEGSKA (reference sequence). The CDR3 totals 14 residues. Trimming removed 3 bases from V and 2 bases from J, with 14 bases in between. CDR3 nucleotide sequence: TGCAGTGCTAGTCCCGGGACTTCGACCTACGAGCAGTACTTC. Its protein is CSASPGTSTYEQYF.

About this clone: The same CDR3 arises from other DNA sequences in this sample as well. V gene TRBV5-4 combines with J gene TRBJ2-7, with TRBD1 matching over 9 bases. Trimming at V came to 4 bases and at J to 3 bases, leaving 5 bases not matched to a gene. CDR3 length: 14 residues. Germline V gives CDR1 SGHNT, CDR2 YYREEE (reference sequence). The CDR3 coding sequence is TGTGCCAGCAGCCCGGGACAGGGAGACTACGAGCAGTACTTC. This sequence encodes CASSPGQGDYEQYF.

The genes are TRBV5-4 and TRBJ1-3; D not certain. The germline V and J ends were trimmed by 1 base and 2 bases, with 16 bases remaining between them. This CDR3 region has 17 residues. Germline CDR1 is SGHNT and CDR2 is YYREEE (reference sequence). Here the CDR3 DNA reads TGTGCCAGCAGCTTGCCTCCGAGGGAGGGAACTGGAAACACCATATATTTT. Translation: CASSLPPREGTGNTIYF.

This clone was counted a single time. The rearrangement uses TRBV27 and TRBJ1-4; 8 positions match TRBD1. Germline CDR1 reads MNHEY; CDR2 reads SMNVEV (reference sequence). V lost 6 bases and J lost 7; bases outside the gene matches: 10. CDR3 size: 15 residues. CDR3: CASSQSGRGREKLFF. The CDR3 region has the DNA TGTGCCAGCAGCCAGTCGGGCAGGGGGCGTGAAAAACTGTTTTTT.

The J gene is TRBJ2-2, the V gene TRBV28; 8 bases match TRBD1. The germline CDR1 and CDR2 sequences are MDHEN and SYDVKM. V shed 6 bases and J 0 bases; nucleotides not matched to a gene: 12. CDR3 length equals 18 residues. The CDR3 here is CASSLTGDWGANTGELFF. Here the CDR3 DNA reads TGTGCCAGCAGCTTGACAGGGGACTGGGGGGCGAACACCGGGGAGCTGTTTTTT.